What follows are 3 T cell receptor beta chains derived from one specimen sequenced in a study of blood T cell repertoires in COVID-19 (dated by TCRdb to 2018 to 2020). The library came from the immunoSEQ multiplex PCR assay. In its TCRdb copy, this immuneACCESS table keeps in-frame sequences only and misses some clones. Where compared with another copy, unresolved V genes explain less than half of these, and the others have no known cause. Here the sample has some 220,000 clones; around 80% occur a single time. The ten largest clones capture 4% to 6% of the sample. The specimen was peripheral blood. Receptors were obtained from a woman aged 60-70 years who had recovered from COVID-19.

The V call is TRBV4-1, the J call TRBJ1-1; tentative D call: TRBD1 (5 bases). This CDR3 region has 14 residues. CDR1 and CDR2 from the germline V gene are MGHRA and YSYEKL. V was cut by 4 bases and J by 1 base, with 10 bases left in between. The CDR3 DNA reads TGCGCCAGCAGCCTATACGGGGGGAACACTGAAGCTTTCTTT. This sequence encodes CASSLYGGNTEAFF.

The sample holds one count of this clone. This rearrangement joins TRBV15 to TRBJ2-3; 12 nucleotides agree with TRBD2. Germline loops: CDR1 LNHNV, CDR2 YYDKDF (reference sequence). The CDR3 covers 16 residues. V dropped 0 bases and J dropped 6; count of bases not matched to a gene: 4. The CDR3 nucleotides read TGTGCCACCAGCAGAGATCTAGCGGGGGGGCGTGATACGCAGTATTTT. This translates into CATSRDLAGGRDTQYF.

This clone was picked up a small number of times. V usage is TRBV7-2 and J usage is TRBJ2-1, with 13 nucleotides matching TRBD2. Germline loops: CDR1 SGHTA, CDR2 FQGNSA. This CDR3 spans 17 amino acids. V shed 5 bases, J shed 8 bases, and the junction held 12 bases outside the gene matches. The CDR3 DNA is TGTGCCAGCAGCCATACTAGCGGGGGGGCCATTACGCATGAGCAGTTCTTC. Amino acids: CASSHTSGGAITHEQFF.